This T cell receptor (beta chain) was sequenced during a study of blood T cell repertoires in COVID-19. Study overall: Sites across the United States, Italy and Spain contributed samples from acute and convalescent COVID-19. PBMCs, B-cell-depleted T cells, or T cells provided the cDNA or gDNA that made up the material.

J lost 4 bases, V lost 1 base, and 5 bases had no gene match. The CDR3 length is 15 residues. Germline CDR1 and CDR2: LNHDA and SQIVND (reference sequence). Method: immunoSEQ multiplex PCR; TCRdb's copy keeps in-frame clones and lacks some. The sample gives some 340,000 clones, approximately 82% of which show up once; 2.5% to 3% is in the top ten. This sequence was found in a man aged 30 to 45 with active or convalescent COVID-19. This chain uses TRBV19 with TRBJ2-3; the match to TRBD1 covers 7 bases. Sequenced: peripheral blood. CDR3 sequence reads: CASSIGSGGADTQYF. CDR3 in DNA: TGTGCCAGTAGTATAGGATCAGGGGGAGCAGATACGCAGTATTTT.